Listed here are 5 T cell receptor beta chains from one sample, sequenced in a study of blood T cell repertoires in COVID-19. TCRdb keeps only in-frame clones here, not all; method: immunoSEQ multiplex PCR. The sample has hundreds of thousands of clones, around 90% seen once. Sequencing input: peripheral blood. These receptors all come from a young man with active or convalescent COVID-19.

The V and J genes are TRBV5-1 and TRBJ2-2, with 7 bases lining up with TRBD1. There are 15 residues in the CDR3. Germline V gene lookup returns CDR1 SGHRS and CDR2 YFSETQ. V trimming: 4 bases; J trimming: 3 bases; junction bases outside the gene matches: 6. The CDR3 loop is CASSKDRLDTGELFF. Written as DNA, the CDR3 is TGCGCCAGCAGCAAGGACAGGCTCGACACCGGGGAGCTGTTTTTT.

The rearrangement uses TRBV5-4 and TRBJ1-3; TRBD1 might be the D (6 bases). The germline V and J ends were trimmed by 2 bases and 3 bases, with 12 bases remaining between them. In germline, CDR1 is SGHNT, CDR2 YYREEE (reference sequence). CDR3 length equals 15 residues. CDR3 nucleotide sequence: TGTGCCAGCAGCTTACAAGGGGGAAGTGGAAACACCATATATTTT. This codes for CASSLQGGSGNTIYF.

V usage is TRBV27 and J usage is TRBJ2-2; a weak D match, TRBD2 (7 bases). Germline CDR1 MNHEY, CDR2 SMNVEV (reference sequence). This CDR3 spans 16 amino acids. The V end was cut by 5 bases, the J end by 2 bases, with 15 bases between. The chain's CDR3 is CASSPRGAVNTGELFF. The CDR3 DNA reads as TGTGCCAGCAGTCCCCGGGGGGCGGTTAACACCGGGGAGCTGTTTTTT.

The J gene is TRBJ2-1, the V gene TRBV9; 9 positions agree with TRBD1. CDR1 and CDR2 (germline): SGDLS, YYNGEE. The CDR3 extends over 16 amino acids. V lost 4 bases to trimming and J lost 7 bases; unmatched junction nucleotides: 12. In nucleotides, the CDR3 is TGTGCCAGCAGCTCACCCCCTAGGACAGGGGAGAATGAGCAGTTCTTC. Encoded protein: CASSSPPRTGENEQFF.

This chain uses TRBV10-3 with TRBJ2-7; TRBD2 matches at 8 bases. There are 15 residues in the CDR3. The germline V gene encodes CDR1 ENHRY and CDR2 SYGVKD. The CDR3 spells CAIAGSGSIGYEQYF. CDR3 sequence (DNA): TGTGCAATCGCGGGCAGCGGGAGTATCGGATACGAGCAGTACTTC.